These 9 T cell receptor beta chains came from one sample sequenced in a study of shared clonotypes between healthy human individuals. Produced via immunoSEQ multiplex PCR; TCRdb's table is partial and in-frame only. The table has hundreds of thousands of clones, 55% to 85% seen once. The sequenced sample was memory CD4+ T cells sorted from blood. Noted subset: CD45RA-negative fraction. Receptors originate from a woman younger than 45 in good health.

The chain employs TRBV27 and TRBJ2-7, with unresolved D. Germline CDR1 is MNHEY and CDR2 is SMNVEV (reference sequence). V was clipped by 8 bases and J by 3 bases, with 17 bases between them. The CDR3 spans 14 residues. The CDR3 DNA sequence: TGTGCCAGCGGCCCCATCGGCGAGAGCTACGAGCAGTACTTC. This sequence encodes CASGPIGESYEQYF.

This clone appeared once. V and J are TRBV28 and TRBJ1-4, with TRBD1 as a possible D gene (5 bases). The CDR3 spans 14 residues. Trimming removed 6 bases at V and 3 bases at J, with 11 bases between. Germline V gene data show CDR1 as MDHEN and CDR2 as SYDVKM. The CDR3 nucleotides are TGTGCCAGCAGATTGGGGGGTGCTAATGAAAAACTGTTTTTT. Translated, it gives CASRLGGANEKLFF.

CDR3 bases: TGTGCCTGGACGGCTGGGGGCAATGAGCAGTTCTTC. It yields the protein CAWTAGGNEQFF. The V gene is TRBV30, the J gene TRBJ2-1, with D possibly being TRBD1 or TRBD2 (5 bases each). Trimming shortened V by 4 bases and J by 6 bases, and 10 bases separated the two germline ends. The length of the CDR3 is 12 residues. Germline CDR1 and CDR2: GTSNPN and SVGIG (reference sequence).

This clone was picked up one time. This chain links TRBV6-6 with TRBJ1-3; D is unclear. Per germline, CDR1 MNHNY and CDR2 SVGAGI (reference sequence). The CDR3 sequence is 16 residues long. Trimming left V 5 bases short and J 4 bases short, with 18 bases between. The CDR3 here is CASSLGRSGSGNTIYF. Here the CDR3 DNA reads TGTGCCAGCAGTCTTGGCCGGAGTGGGAGCGGAAACACCATATATTTT.

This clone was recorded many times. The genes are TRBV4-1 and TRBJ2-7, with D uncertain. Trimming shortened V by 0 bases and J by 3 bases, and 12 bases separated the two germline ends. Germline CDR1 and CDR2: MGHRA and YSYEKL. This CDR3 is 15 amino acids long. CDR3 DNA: TGCGCCAGCAGCCAAGATCAACGCATAAGCTACGAGCAGTACTTC. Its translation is CASSQDQRISYEQYF.

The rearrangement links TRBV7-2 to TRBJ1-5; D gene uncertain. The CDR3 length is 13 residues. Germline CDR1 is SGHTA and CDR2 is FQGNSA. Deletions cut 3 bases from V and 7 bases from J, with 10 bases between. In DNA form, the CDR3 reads TGTGCCAGCAGCTTCTGGGGTGGGCAGCCCCAGCATTTT. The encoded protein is CASSFWGGQPQHF.

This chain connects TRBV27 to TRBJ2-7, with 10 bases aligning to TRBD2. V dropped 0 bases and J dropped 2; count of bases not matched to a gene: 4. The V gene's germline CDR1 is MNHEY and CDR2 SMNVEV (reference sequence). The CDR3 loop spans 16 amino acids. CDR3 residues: CASSLSIAGGTYEQYF. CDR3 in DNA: TGTGCCAGCAGTTTATCCATAGCGGGAGGTACCTACGAGCAGTACTTC.

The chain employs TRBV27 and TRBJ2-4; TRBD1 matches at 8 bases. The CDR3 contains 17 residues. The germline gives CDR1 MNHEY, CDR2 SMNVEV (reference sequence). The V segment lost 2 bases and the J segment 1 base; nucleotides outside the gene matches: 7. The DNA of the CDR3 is TGTGCCAGCAGTTTACCGGACAGGGTTTGGGCCAAAAACATTCAGTACTTC. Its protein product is CASSLPDRVWAKNIQYF.

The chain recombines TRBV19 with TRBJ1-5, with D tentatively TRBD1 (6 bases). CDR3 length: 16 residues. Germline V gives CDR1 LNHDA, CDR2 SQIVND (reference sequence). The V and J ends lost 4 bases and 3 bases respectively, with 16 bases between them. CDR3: CASSKGHRRNNQPQHF. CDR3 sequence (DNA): TGTGCCAGTAGTAAGGGACACCGGAGAAACAATCAGCCCCAGCATTTT. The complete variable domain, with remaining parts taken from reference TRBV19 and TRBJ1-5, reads DGGITQSPKYLFRKEGQNVTLSCEQNLNHDAMYWYRQDPGQGLRLIYYSQIVNDFQKGDIAEGYSVSREKKESFPLTVTSAQKNPTAFYLCASSKGHRRNNQPQHFGDGTRLSIL.